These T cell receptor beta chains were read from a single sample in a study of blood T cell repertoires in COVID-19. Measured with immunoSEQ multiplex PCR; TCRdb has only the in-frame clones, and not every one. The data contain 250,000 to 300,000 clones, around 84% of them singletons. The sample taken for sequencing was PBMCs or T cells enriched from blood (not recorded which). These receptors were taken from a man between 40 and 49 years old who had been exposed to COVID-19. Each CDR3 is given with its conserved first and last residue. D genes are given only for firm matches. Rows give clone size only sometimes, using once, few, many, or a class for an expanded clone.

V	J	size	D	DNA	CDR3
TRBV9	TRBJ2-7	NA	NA	TGTGCCAGCAGCGTGACTAGCTCCTACGAGCAGTACTTC	CASSVTSSYEQYF
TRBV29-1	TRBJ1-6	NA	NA	TGCAGCGTTGGGGGAGGGGGAAATTCACCCCTCCACTTT	CSVGGGGNSPLHF
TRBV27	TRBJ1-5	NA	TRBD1	TGTGCCAGCAGCCTAACAGGGGATGGTAGCAATCAGCCCCAGCATTTT	CASSLTGDGSNQPQHF
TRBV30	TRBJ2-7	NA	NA	TGTGCCTGGAGTAGCGGGCCCCCCTACGAGCAGTACTTC	CAWSSGPPYEQYF
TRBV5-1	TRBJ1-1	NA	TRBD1	TGCGCCAGCAGCTTGGGGGACAGAGTTAACACTGAAGCTTTCTTT	CASSLGDRVNTEAFF
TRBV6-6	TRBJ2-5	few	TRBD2	TGTGCCAGCAGTCCCAGGGGGTGGCTAGCGGGGAGCCAAGAGACCCAGTACTTC	CASSPRGWLAGSQETQYF
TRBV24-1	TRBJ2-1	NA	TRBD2	TGTGCCACCAGTGAGAGAGCGGGAGGCCCCAGACTCCACAATGAGCAGTTCTTC	CATSERAGGPRLHNEQFF
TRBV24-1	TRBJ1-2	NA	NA	TGTGCCACCAGTGATTCCCGGACACCCTCAAACTATGGCTACACCTTC	CATSDSRTPSNYGYTF
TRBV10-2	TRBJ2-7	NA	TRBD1	TGCGCCGACAGGGGGCCGAAGTCCTACGAGCAGTACTTC	CADRGPKSYEQYF
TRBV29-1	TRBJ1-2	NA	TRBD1	TGCAGCGTTGGTAAAGGACAGGAGTATGGCTACACCTTC	CSVGKGQEYGYTF
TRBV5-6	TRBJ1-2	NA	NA	TGTGCCAGCAGCTTTTGGGGACAAGCTAACTATGGCTACACCTTC	CASSFWGQANYGYTF
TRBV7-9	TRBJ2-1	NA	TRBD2	TGTGCCAGCAGCTTAGATGGGACTAGTTCCAATGAGCAGTTCTTC	CASSLDGTSSNEQFF
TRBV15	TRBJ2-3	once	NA	TGTGCCACCAGCAGAGACCCACGGGTAGATACGCAGTATTTT	CATSRDPRVDTQYF
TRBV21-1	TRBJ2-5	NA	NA	TGTGCCAGCAGCCTGAGGGCGGGGGAGACCCAGTACTTC	CASSLRAGETQYF
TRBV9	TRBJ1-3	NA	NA	TGTGCCAGCAGCCGCAGTCCCTTCTCTGGAAACACCATATATTTT	CASSRSPFSGNTIYF
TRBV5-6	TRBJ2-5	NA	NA	TGTGCCAGCAGCTTGTGGACAGAAGAGACCCAGTACTTC	CASSLWTEETQYF
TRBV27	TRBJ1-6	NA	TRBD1	TGTGCCAGCAGCTTATCCGGGACAGACAATTCACCCCTCCACTTT	CASSLSGTDNSPLHF
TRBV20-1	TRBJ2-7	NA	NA	TGCAGTGCCCGACTAGTCAACGAGCAGTACTTC	CSARLVNEQYF
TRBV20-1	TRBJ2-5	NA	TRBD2	TGCAGTGCTAGTGAGGGGCGGGAGTTAGGAGAGACCCAGTACTTC	CSASEGRELGETQYF
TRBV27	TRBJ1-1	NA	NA	TGTGCCAGCCGACAGGTTTGGTACACTGAAGCTTTCTTT	CASRQVWYTEAFF
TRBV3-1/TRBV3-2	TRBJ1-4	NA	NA	TGTGCCAGCAGCCAACACTGGGGCCTAAATGAAAAACTGTTTTTT	CASSQHWGLNEKLFF
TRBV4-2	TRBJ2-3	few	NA	TGTGCCAGCAGCCCCCAGGTGACCCCAGATACGCAGTATTTT	CASSPQVTPDTQYF
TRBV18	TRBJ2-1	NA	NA	TGTGCCAGCTCACCAAGACCGGGGTTAGGGGGAAATGAGCAGTTCTTC	CASSPRPGLGGNEQFF
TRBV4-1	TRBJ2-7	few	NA	TGCGCCAGCAGCCCTCAAACTAACTACGAGCAGTACTTC	CASSPQTNYEQYF
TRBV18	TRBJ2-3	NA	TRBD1	TGTGCCAGCTCACGAGGGGGCGCCGGAGATACGCAGTATTTT	CASSRGGAGDTQYF
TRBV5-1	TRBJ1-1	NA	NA	TGCGCCAGCAGCGGGCAGGGCGGCACTGAAGCTTTCTTT	CASSGQGGTEAFF
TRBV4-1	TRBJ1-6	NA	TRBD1	TGCGCCAGCAGCCAAGATGAGTGGGACAGGGGACCAGCTGTTTTTGCACCCCTCCACTTT	CASSQDEWDRGPAVFAPLHF
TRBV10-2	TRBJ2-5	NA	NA	TGCGCCAGCAGTGGCCTGACTTCTGGCGGGATTCACCAAGAGACCCAGTACTTC	CASSGLTSGGIHQETQYF
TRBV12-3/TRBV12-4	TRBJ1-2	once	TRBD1	TGTGCCAGCAGTTTGGACAGGAGGTATGGCTACACCTTC	CASSLDRRYGYTF
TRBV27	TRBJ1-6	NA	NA	TGTGCCAGCAGTCCCCCTCGGGGTGTATATAATTCACCCCTCCACTTT	CASSPPRGVYNSPLHF
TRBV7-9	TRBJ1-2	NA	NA	TGTGCCAGCAGCTTTCCAGTCATCAGCGGCTCGGCTAACTATGGCTACACCTTC	CASSFPVISGSANYGYTF
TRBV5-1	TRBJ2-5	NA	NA	TGCGCCAGCAGAAGGGGGTCAACCTTTTCCTCGGAGACCCAGTACTTC	CASRRGSTFSSETQYF
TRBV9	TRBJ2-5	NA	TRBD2	TGTGCCAGCAATGTTGCGGGAGGGCCGGAGACCCAGTACTTC	CASNVAGGPETQYF